These 21 T cell receptor beta chains came from one sample sequenced in a study of cytomegalovirus exposure and HLA in healthy donors. PCR used 60 Vbeta primers and 13 Jbeta primers. Profiled with immunoSEQ multiplex PCR; TCRdb holds only in-frame clones, not every one. The sample consists of 150,000 to 200,000 clones, roughly 80% of them appearing once. Sequenced input: PBMCs. Receptor source: a young man in good health and CMV-seropositive.

The chain uses TRBV20-1 and TRBJ1-2; perhaps TRBD1 as D (5 bases). Per germline, CDR1 DFQATT and CDR2 SNEGSKA (reference sequence). This CDR3 spans 11 amino acids. With 1 base removed from V and 12 bases from J, the gap between germline ends came to 12 bases. CDR3 sequence reads: CSARGPGFHTF. The CDR3, as DNA: TGCAGTGCTAGAGGGCCAGGGTTTCACACCTTC.

This clone showed up just a few times. This rearrangement joins TRBV2 to TRBJ2-1; D is possibly TRBD1 (6 bases). Trimming removed 3 bases from V and 9 bases from J, with 12 bases in between. The CDR3 runs to 13 residues. Germline-derived CDR1 and CDR2 are SNHLY and FYNNEI. The DNA of the CDR3 is TGTGCCAGCAGTGAGCAGGGGTACGGTGAGCAGTTCTTC. Protein sequence: CASSEQGYGEQFF.

V gene TRBV9 combines with J gene TRBJ1-1; D call uncertain. V gave up 3 bases and J gave up 1 base, with 13 bases separating them. The length of the CDR3 is 15 residues. Germline V gives CDR1 SGDLS, CDR2 YYNGEE. CDR3 bases: TGTGCCAGCAGCGGTTCCCCTCATAGGAACACTGAAGCTTTCTTT. Protein product: CASSGSPHRNTEAFF.

The chain combines TRBV28 with TRBJ1-1; 12 bases fit TRBD1. Trimming at V came to 4 bases and at J to 10 bases, leaving 10 bases not matched to a gene. The V gene's germline CDR1 is MDHEN and CDR2 SYDVKM. The CDR3 loop spans 15 amino acids. The CDR3: CASSSSGTGGSVAFF. CDR3 nucleotide sequence: TGTGCCAGCAGTTCCTCCGGGACAGGGGGCTCCGTAGCTTTCTTT.

The V gene is TRBV29-1, the J gene TRBJ2-3; D remains ambiguous. The CDR3 loop spans 13 amino acids. Germline values: CDR1 SQVTM, CDR2 ANQGSEA. V lost 2 bases and J 2 bases, leaving 8 bases between the germline ends. The CDR3 here is CSVETQTTDTQYF. The CDR3 DNA reads TGCAGCGTTGAAACACAGACCACAGATACGCAGTATTTT.

The chain recombines TRBV7-9 with TRBJ1-1; unclear D gene. In germline, CDR1 is SEHNR, CDR2 FQNEAQ (reference sequence). The CDR3 covers 15 residues. V lost 4 bases and J lost 0, with 12 bases in between. CDR3 amino acids: CASSSDRLLNTEAFF. The CDR3 DNA is TGTGCCAGCAGCTCCGATCGACTCCTGAACACTGAAGCTTTCTTT.

The chain couples TRBV7-8 to TRBJ2-7, with D maybe TRBD2 (6 bases). This CDR3 region has 15 residues. Germline V gene lookup returns CDR1 SGHVS and CDR2 FQNEAQ. V was shortened by 2 bases and J by 1 base, with 12 bases between the two germline ends. This chain's CDR3 is CASSLYAGRSYEQYF. As DNA, the CDR3 is TGTGCCAGCAGCTTATACGCGGGAAGGTCCTACGAGCAGTACTTC. Based on the CDR3 plus reference TRBV7-8 and TRBJ2-7, the full variable domain is GAGVSQSPRYKVAKRGQDVALRCDPISGHVSLFWYQQALGQGPEFLTYFQNEAQLDKSGLPSDRFFAERPEGSVSTLKIQRTQQEDSAVYLCASSLYAGRSYEQYFGPGTRLTVT.

The chain couples TRBV19 to TRBJ1-5, with TRBD1 identical over 8 bases. V was clipped by 2 bases and J by 0 bases; unmatched bases: 9. The CDR3 is made up of 18 amino acids. Germline lookup yields CDR1 LNHDA and CDR2 SQIVND (reference sequence). The CDR3 spells CASSIWAGGENSNQPQHF. The CDR3 DNA sequence: TGTGCCAGTAGTATATGGGCAGGGGGCGAAAATAGCAATCAGCCCCAGCATTTT.

The chain joins TRBV5-1 to TRBJ2-7; TRBD1 aligns across 7 bases. The CDR3 sequence is 16 residues long. V lost 4 bases and J lost 3; bases outside the gene matches: 13. Germline CDR1 is SGHRS and CDR2 is YFSETQ. The CDR3 DNA reads TGCGCCAGCAGCAATACAGGGGCCCCAGCGGACTACGAGCAGTACTTC. Protein sequence: CASSNTGAPADYEQYF.

This clone was picked up a small number of times. This chain links TRBV29-1 with TRBJ1-2, with TRBD1 identical over 7 bases. This CDR3 is built from 11 residues. Unmatched junction bases numbered 5, after V lost 6 bases and J lost 7 bases. In germline, CDR1 is SQVTM, CDR2 ANQGSEA. The CDR3 reads CSVSTGFGYTF. The CDR3 DNA is TGCAGCGTATCGACAGGGTTTGGCTACACCTTC. Combining the CDR3 with reference TRBV29-1 and TRBJ1-2 gives the whole variable domain SAVISQKPSRDICQRGTSLTIQCQVDSQVTMMFWYRQQPGQSLTLIATANQGSEATYESGFVIDKFPISRPNLTFSTLTVSNMSPEDSSIYLCSVSTGFGYTFGSGTRLTVV.

The chain is built from TRBV5-4 and TRBJ2-2, with 7 bases matching TRBD1. The CDR3 length is 15 residues. CDR1 SGHNT and CDR2 YYREEE come from the germline V gene (reference sequence). J gave up 7 bases and V 3 bases, and 9 bases lay outside the gene matches. CDR3 coding DNA: TGTGCCAGCAGCTCGTGGGGACAGACTATCGGGGAGCTGTTTTTT. This encodes CASSSWGQTIGELFF.

The V gene is TRBV4-2, the J gene TRBJ2-7, with no clear D. The CDR3 consists of 15 residues. The germline V gene encodes CDR1 LGHNA and CDR2 YNFKEQ. Trimming removed 0 bases from V and 3 bases from J, with 12 bases in between. The CDR3, as DNA: TGTGCCAGCAGCCAAGATTCAGGATCTTTCTACGAGCAGTACTTC. Protein: CASSQDSGSFYEQYF.

CDR3 nucleotides: TGTGCTAGTGGCCCCTTAGTAGGAGGATCTGGAAACACCATATATTTT. Protein: CASGPLVGGSGNTIYF. The chain couples TRBV12-5 to TRBJ1-3; D is ambiguous. The CDR3 sequence is 16 residues long. The germline V gene encodes CDR1 LGHNT and CDR2 FRNRAP. V was clipped by 6 bases and J by 1 base, with 16 bases between them.

V and J are TRBV28 and TRBJ2-5, with D possibly TRBD1 on 5 matching bases. The CDR3 has 15 amino acids. V lost 5 bases and J 4 bases, leaving 17 bases between the germline ends. CDR1 and CDR2 from the germline V gene are MDHEN and SYDVKM. The CDR3 loop is CASSRGAGWGETQYF. The CDR3 DNA sequence: TGTGCCAGCAGTCGCGGCGCAGGGTGGGGAGAGACCCAGTACTTC.

V and J are TRBV5-1 and TRBJ1-1; no reliable D call. The CDR3 extends over 14 amino acids. Germline lookup yields CDR1 SGHRS and CDR2 YFSETQ. V was trimmed by 2 bases and J by 0 bases, leaving 8 bases between them. The CDR3 coding sequence is TGCGCCAGCAGCTTCGAGAGGCTGAACACTGAAGCTTTCTTT. It codes for CASSFERLNTEAFF. Supplemented by reference TRBV5-1 and TRBJ1-1, the full variable domain reads KAGVTQTPRYLIKTRGQQVTLSCSPISGHRSVSWYQQTPGQGLQFLFEYFSETQRNKGNFPGRFSGRQFSNSRSEMNVSTLELGDSALYLCASSFERLNTEAFFGQGTRLTVV.

V usage is TRBV5-4 and J usage is TRBJ2-1; TRBD1 might be the D (5 bases). Germline V lookup: CDR1 SGHNT, CDR2 YYREEE (reference sequence). The CDR3 sequence is 14 residues long. Trimming removed 4 bases from V and 6 bases from J, with 14 bases in between. The CDR3 here is CASSPTGFGNEQFF. DNA of the CDR3: TGTGCCAGCAGCCCTACAGGTTTTGGCAATGAGCAGTTCTTC. Full variable domain (outside the CDR3, taken from reference TRBV5-4 and TRBJ2-1): ETGVTQSPTHLIKTRGQQVTLRCSSQSGHNTVSWYQQALGQGPQFIFQYYREEENGRGNFPPRFSGLQFPNYSSELNVNALELDDSALYLCASSPTGFGNEQFFGPGTRLTVL.

The rearrangement links TRBV10-3 to TRBJ1-1; TRBD1 is a possible D gene (5 bases). V was trimmed by 3 bases and J by 7 bases, leaving 15 bases between them. Germline V gene data show CDR1 as ENHRY and CDR2 as SYGVKD. This CDR3 contains 14 residues. The DNA of the CDR3 is TGTGCCATCAGTGACGGGCAGGGTAAGGGTGAAGCTTTCTTT. Its protein is CAISDGQGKGEAFF.

This chain links TRBV4-2 with TRBJ2-7; a possible D gene is TRBD2 (6 bases). Per germline, CDR1 LGHNA and CDR2 YNFKEQ. The CDR3 consists of 14 residues. Trimming removed 4 bases from V and 1 base from J, with 11 bases in between. CDR3 sequence: CASSPGEGSYEQYF. In nucleotides, the CDR3 is TGTGCCAGCAGCCCGGGAGAGGGATCCTACGAGCAGTACTTC.

The V call is TRBV9, the J call TRBJ2-7; D is unclear. Trimming took off 0 bases at V and 3 bases at J, with 7 bases between the two ends. CDR3 size: 13 residues. The germline V gene encodes CDR1 SGDLS and CDR2 YYNGEE. CDR3: CASSVAQNYEQYF. CDR3 coding DNA: TGTGCCAGCAGCGTAGCGCAGAACTACGAGCAGTACTTC.

The chain carries TRBV7-9 and TRBJ2-5; 7 bases match TRBD2. Trimming cost V 4 bases and J 11 bases; bases outside gene matches: 10. The CDR3 is 13 amino acids. From germline, CDR1 is SEHNR and CDR2 FQNEAQ (reference sequence). The CDR3 nucleotides are TGTGCCAGCAGCTCCCCCTGGCGGGAGAAGCAGTACTTC. As protein: CASSSPWREKQYF.

The genes are TRBV6-1 and TRBJ1-5, with 9 nucleotides matching TRBD1. Trimming removed 4 bases from V and 5 bases from J; junction bases left unmatched: 3. CDR3 length equals 14 residues. CDR1 MNHNS and CDR2 SASEGT come from the germline V gene. The CDR3 loop reads CASSAGQGYQPQHF. DNA for the CDR3: TGTGCCAGCAGTGCGGGACAGGGTTATCAGCCCCAGCATTTT.